This T cell receptor beta chain appears in the sequencing data of a study of Ad26.COV2.S vaccination and SARS-CoV-2 variants. Study-wide findings and caveats: Possibly, TCR breadth and depth analyses underestimated total T cell responses. Substantial breadth was reportedly displayed by spike-specific CD8+ and CD4+ T cell responses after vaccination. Vaccine and placebo recipients had similar non-spike TCR breadth. Vaccinees displayed broader spike-specific TCR repertoires than placebo recipients.

To note about this clone: Its target is not known.

TCRdb keeps only in-frame clones here, not all; method: immunoSEQ multiplex PCR. The table includes 350,000 to 450,000 clones, around 92% detected once. CDR3 length equals 13 residues. With 0 bases removed from V and 6 bases from J, the gap between germline ends came to 8 bases. Germline values: CDR1 MNHNY, CDR2 SVGAGI (reference sequence). The material was peripheral blood, obtained after recovery from COVID-19. The source of this sequence is a human donor who had recovered from COVID-19. This chain joins TRBV6-6 and TRBJ1-1; D uncertain. CDR3 loop: CASSYSTPAEAFF. The CDR3 DNA is TGTGCCAGCAGTTACTCGACTCCCGCTGAAGCTTTCTTT.